A selection of T cell receptor beta chains follows, all from one sample in a study of OX40 agonist ivuxolimab in advanced cancers. Libraries were prepared by immunoSEQ multiplex PCR; TCRdb keeps only in-frame clonotypes and omits some of them. The sample has approximately 74,000 clones, roughly four fifths seen once. The sample was CD4+ or CD8+ T cells sorted from blood, taken in a trial of the OX40 agonist ivuxolimab. Receptors originate from an adult with an advanced solid tumor such as melanoma, head and neck, liver or kidney cancer. Both conserved end residues are part of each CDR3. A D gene is named only where the DNA matches it firmly. Clone size is not always given. Where it is, it says once, few, many or a class for expanded clones.

v_gene: TRBV5-1
len: 15
d_gene: .
abundance: .
j_gene: TRBJ1-6
CDR3aa: CASSPLGGDNSPLHF
CDR3nt: TGCGCCAGCAGCCCGCTAGGGGGAGATAATTCACCCCTCCACTTT

v_gene: TRBV5-1
len: 16
d_gene: TRBD2
abundance: few
j_gene: TRBJ2-1
CDR3aa: CASSYISGSSYNEQFF
CDR3nt: TGCGCCAGCAGCTATATTAGCGGGAGCTCCTACAATGAGCAGTTCTTC

v_gene: TRBV29-1
len: 11
d_gene: TRBD2
abundance: .
j_gene: TRBJ2-5
CDR3aa: CSVGPSGSAYF
CDR3nt: TGCAGCGTTGGGCCTAGCGGGAGCGCGTACTTC

v_gene: TRBV5-6
len: 15
d_gene: TRBD2
abundance: .
j_gene: TRBJ2-3
CDR3aa: CASSLRAPGGYTQYF
CDR3nt: TGTGCCAGCAGCTTAAGGGCGCCGGGGGGGTATACGCAGTATTTT

v_gene: TRBV6-6
len: 14
d_gene: .
abundance: .
j_gene: TRBJ1-2
CDR3aa: CASTDRTTNYGYTF
CDR3nt: TGTGCCAGCACTGACAGAACTACTAACTATGGCTACACCTTC

v_gene: TRBV9
len: 16
d_gene: .
abundance: .
j_gene: TRBJ2-1
CDR3aa: CASSVAAGLGYNEQFF
CDR3nt: TGTGCCAGCAGCGTAGCGGCAGGGTTAGGCTACAATGAGCAGTTCTTC

v_gene: TRBV7-9
len: 12
d_gene: .
abundance: .
j_gene: TRBJ2-1
CDR3aa: CASSIRGDEQFF
CDR3nt: TGTGCCAGCAGCATCAGGGGTGATGAGCAGTTCTTC

v_gene: TRBV7-6
len: 15
d_gene: .
abundance: .
j_gene: TRBJ2-5
CDR3aa: CASSLVGGIQETQYF
CDR3nt: TGTGCCAGCAGCTTAGTAGGCGGAATTCAAGAGACCCAGTACTTC

v_gene: TRBV19
len: 12
d_gene: .
abundance: .
j_gene: TRBJ2-7
CDR3aa: CASSTLGDRRYF
CDR3nt: TGTGCCAGTAGTACCCTGGGGGACCGGAGGTACTTC

v_gene: TRBV5-4
len: 15
d_gene: .
abundance: few
j_gene: TRBJ1-3
CDR3aa: CASSLDTLSGNTIYF
CDR3nt: TGTGCCAGCAGCTTGGACACCCTCTCTGGAAACACCATATATTTT